This TCR beta chain was identified in a study of Ad26.COV2.S vaccination and SARS-CoV-2 variants. This clone was observed a single time. Indicated treatment: 19 received Ad26.COV2.S at low or high dose, single or two shots; about 5 received placebo; per-sample allocation not given. Following the first vaccine or placebo injection, samples were taken on day 63. Assay used: immunoSEQ multiplex PCR; TCRdb lists only in-frame clones, some missing. The sample yields about 680,000 clones, 89% seen once. This specimen consisted of peripheral blood, obtained in a trial of Ad26.COV2.S vaccine versus placebo. The receptor was derived from a person aged 18-60 years who received the Ad26.COV2.S COVID-19 vaccine or a placebo.

The CDR3 loop reads CASSYSRGWDTQYF. CDR3 nucleotides: TGTGCCAGCAGTTACTCAAGGGGCTGGGATACGCAGTATTTT. The chain joins TRBV6-5 to TRBJ2-3; a weak D match, TRBD1 (5 bases). Germline V CDR1 and CDR2: MNHEY, SVGAGI. The CDR3 is 14 residues long. The V end lost 0 bases, the J end lost 6 bases, and 10 bases lay between the germline ends.